These T cell receptor beta chains were read from a single sample in a study of response to subunit inactivated influenza vaccine. From the RT-PCR reads, TCRdb called clonotypes with MiXCR, one entry per CDR3 protein. The table has about 160,000 distinct CDR3 sequences, approximately 10% seen once. Sequences were derived from non-naive T cells sorted from PBMCs, sampled roughly 47 days after vaccination. All receptors come from a man over 45 who received an inactivated influenza vaccine. CDR3s include the opening cysteine and the closing phenylalanine or tryptophan. A D gene is named only where the DNA matches it firmly. Size is stated for part of the rows, as once, few or many counts, or as a class when the clone is expanded.

cdr3_length | clone_size | j_call | v_call | d_call | cdr3_aa | cdr3_nt
16 | few | TRBJ1-1 | TRBV2 | NA | CASSTGTREIGTEAFF | TGTGCCAGCAGTACCGGGACAAGAGAAATCGGCACTGAAGCTTTCTTT
12 | NA | TRBJ1-2 | TRBV7-2 | TRBD1 | CASTRTGFGYTF | TGTGCCAGCACCAGGACAGGGTTTGGCTACACCTTC
15 | NA | TRBJ1-6 | TRBV28 | TRBD1 | CASRSAGTGYSPLHF | TGTGCCAGCAGGTCCGCCGGGACAGGCTATTCACCCCTCCACTTT
14 | many | TRBJ1-1 | TRBV3-1 | NA | CASSPTTGNTEAFF | TGTGCCAGCAGCCCCACGACAGGGAACACTGAAGCTTTCTTT
15 | NA | TRBJ2-4 | TRBV6-5 | NA | CASRLGGGGKNIQYF | TGTGCCAGCAGACTCGGAGGAGGGGGAAAAAACATTCAGTACTTC
9 | many | TRBJ1-2 | TRBV29-1 | NA | CSVDSGYTF | TGCAGCGTTGACTCGGGCTACACCTTC
14 | NA | TRBJ1-2 | TRBV27 | TRBD1 | CASSLKQGAAGYTF | TGTGCCAGCAGTCTTAAACAGGGGGCTGCTGGCTACACCTTC
13 | many | TRBJ2-2 | TRBV2 | NA | CASREGPAGELFF | TGTGCCAGCAGAGAGGGCCCGGCCGGGGAGCTGTTTTTT
13 | many | TRBJ2-1 | TRBV12-3/TRBV12-4 | TRBD1 | CASDRGANNEQFF | TGTGCCAGCGACAGGGGGGCTAACAATGAGCAGTTCTTC
12 | many | TRBJ2-7 | TRBV7-9 | NA | CASGRDTYEQYF | TGTGCCAGCGGGCGGGACACCTACGAGCAGTACTTC
16 | NA | TRBJ1-3 | TRBV28 | NA | CASSLFMTYSGNTIYF | TGTGCCAGCAGTTTATTTATGACATACTCTGGAAACACCATATATTTT
16 | many | TRBJ2-2 | TRBV7-2 | TRBD1 | CASSLATDRVHGELFF | TGTGCCAGCAGCTTAGCGACGGACAGGGTCCACGGGGAGCTGTTTTTT
14 | many | TRBJ2-1 | TRBV12-3/TRBV12-4 | TRBD2 | CASSLGDYRNEQFF | TGTGCCAGCAGTTTAGGGGACTACCGGAATGAGCAGTTCTTC
14 | NA | TRBJ2-7 | TRBV29-1 | TRBD2 | CSGVSGTSGYEQYF | TGCAGCGGCGTATCCGGGACTAGCGGCTACGAGCAGTACTTC
13 | NA | TRBJ1-1 | TRBV5-6 | TRBD1 | CASRGTGSTEAFF | TGTGCCAGCAGAGGGACAGGGAGCACTGAAGCTTTCTTT
14 | few | TRBJ1-2 | TRBV7-9 | NA | CASSPRDTAYGYTF | TGTGCCAGCAGCCCCCGGGACACAGCGTATGGCTACACCTTC
15 | few | TRBJ1-2 | TRBV4-2 | NA | CASSQVEGQNYGYTF | TGTGCCAGCAGCCAAGTTGAGGGACAAAACTATGGCTACACCTTC
13 | NA | TRBJ1-3 | TRBV3-1 | NA | CASSQGTGYTIYF | TGTGCCAGCAGCCAAGGAACGGGGTACACCATATATTTT
15 | few | TRBJ2-1 | TRBV6-2/TRBV6-3 | NA | CASSRDKSSYNEQFF | TGTGCCAGCAGCCGCGACAAAAGCTCCTACAATGAGCAGTTCTTC
13 | many | TRBJ2-5 | TRBV4-3 | NA | CASSQGVGETQYF | TGCGCCAGCAGCCAAGGGGTCGGAGAGACCCAGTACTTC
14 | few | TRBJ1-3 | TRBV11-2 | NA | CASSYRQVGNTIYF | TGTGCCAGCAGCTACCGACAAGTCGGAAACACCATATATTTT
14 | few | TRBJ1-5 | TRBV6-1 | NA | CASSEYGRDQPQHF | TGTGCCAGCAGTGAATATGGGAGAGACCAGCCCCAGCATTTT
14 | many | TRBJ2-7 | TRBV9 | NA | CASSLGTETYEQYF | TGTGCCAGCAGTTTAGGGACGGAGACCTACGAGCAGTACTTC
13 | few | TRBJ2-3 | TRBV11-2 | NA | CASSFSVPDTQYF | TGTGCCAGCAGCTTTTCGGTCCCAGATACGCAGTATTTT
13 | NA | TRBJ2-7 | TRBV18 | TRBD1 | CASSSTGGREQYF | TGTGCCAGCTCATCGACAGGGGGGCGCGAGCAGTACTTC
19 | few | TRBJ2-2 | TRBV12-3/TRBV12-4 | TRBD1 | CAIRAGTGNVARNTGELFF | TGTGCCATCAGGGCCGGGACAGGAAATGTTGCCAGAAACACCGGGGAGCTGTTTTTT
14 | many | TRBJ2-7 | TRBV7-2 | NA | CASSFDYLGSEQYF | TGTGCCAGCAGCTTCGACTATCTCGGTTCCGAGCAGTACTTC
13 | NA | TRBJ2-3 | TRBV11-2 | NA | CASSPDITDTQYF | TGTGCCAGCAGCCCGGACATTACAGATACGCAGTATTTT
14 | few | TRBJ2-2 | TRBV19 | NA | CASSIAGKTGELFF | TGTGCCAGTAGTATAGCCGGGAAGACCGGGGAGCTGTTTTTT
13 | many | TRBJ2-7 | TRBV20-1 | TRBD2 | CSASRPGLATPHF | TGCAGTGCCTCCAGACCGGGACTAGCTACTCCACACTTC
14 | NA | TRBJ2-5 | TRBV11-2 | NA | CASSLVGLGKTQYF | TGTGCCAGCAGCTTAGTAGGTTTAGGGAAGACCCAGTACTTC
19 | many | TRBJ1-6 | TRBV28 | NA | CASSRPGPGLSLPVSPLHF | TGTGCCAGCAGCCGACCGGGCCCTGGCCTTTCACTGCCGGTTTCACCCCTCCACTTT
14 | many | TRBJ2-7 | TRBV5-1 | NA | CASRPIPETYEQYF | TGCGCCAGCAGACCCATTCCAGAGACCTACGAGCAGTACTTC
15 | many | TRBJ2-1 | TRBV5-5 | TRBD2 | CASSSRGSSYNEQFF | TGTGCCAGCAGCTCGCGGGGGAGCTCCTACAATGAGCAGTTCTTC
15 | NA | TRBJ2-7 | TRBV20-1 | TRBD1 | CSARGQGSSSYEQYF | TGCAGTGCTAGGGGACAGGGATCCAGCTCCTACGAGCAGTACTTC
14 | few | TRBJ2-7 | TRBV19 | NA | CATTAGTPSYEQYF | TGTGCCACCACCGCCGGGACACCATCCTACGAGCAGTACTTC
13 | once | TRBJ2-7 | TRBV25-1 | NA | CASSDALSYEQYF | TGTGCCAGCAGTGATGCGCTGTCCTACGAGCAGTACTTC
14 | NA | TRBJ2-3 | TRBV20-1 | NA | CSARWGRRTDTQYF | TGCAGTGCTAGATGGGGGCGTCGCACAGATACGCAGTATTTT
12 | many | TRBJ2-7 | TRBV3-1 | NA | CASSQVGTEQYF | TGTGCCAGCAGCCAAGTCGGGACCGAGCAGTACTTC
13 | many | TRBJ2-5 | TRBV3-1 | NA | CASSQSGRETQYF | TGTGCCAGCAGCCAGTCCGGACGGGAGACCCAGTACTTC
16 | many | TRBJ2-4 | TRBV3-1 | TRBD2 | CASSQGGRGLGGIQYF | TGTGCCAGCAGCCAAGGGGGGAGGGGATTAGGAGGCATTCAGTACTTC
14 | many | TRBJ1-2 | TRBV5-1 | TRBD1 | CASSVGGQDYGYTF | TGCGCCAGCAGCGTAGGAGGACAGGATTATGGCTACACCTTC
15 | many | TRBJ1-1 | TRBV4-1 | NA | CASSLRGGENTEAFF | TGCGCCAGCAGCCTTAGGGGGGGGGAGAACACTGAAGCTTTCTTT